Presented here are 10 T cell receptor beta chains from one specimen sequenced in a study of T-cell reconstitution after alpha-beta-depleted transplantation in children. A library of TCRbeta sequences, prepared with unique molecular identifiers, was generated. Via MiXCR, TCRdb re-called the PCR reads, giving one row per CDR3 protein. The sample carries some 290,000 distinct CDR3 sequences, 9.9% recorded once. The sample here was PBMCs from the stem cell graft donor, taken from the stem cell graft. The receptors here all came from a human donor who donated a stem cell graft to a child with SCID.

This clonotype has only a few counts. CDR3 sequence: CASRLVAHRQGGRDTQYF. The CDR3 DNA reads TGTGCCAGCCGCCTGGTCGCCCATCGACAGGGGGGTCGAGATACGCAGTATTTT. This chain connects TRBV27 to TRBJ2-3, with 9 bases aligning to TRBD1. V shed 8 bases, J shed 5 bases, and the junction held 20 bases outside the gene matches. In germline, CDR1 is MNHEY, CDR2 SMNVEV (reference sequence). The CDR3 runs 18 residues.

This clonotype has more than one count but fewer than ten. The chain couples TRBV15 to TRBJ2-6; 8 bases fit TRBD1. Unmatched junction bases numbered 7, after V lost 0 bases and J lost 0 bases. The CDR3 runs 19 residues. Germline values: CDR1 LNHNV, CDR2 YYDKDF (reference sequence). CDR3 sequence: CATSRDWRQGTSGANVLTF. The CDR3 DNA sequence: TGTGCCACCAGCAGAGATTGGAGACAGGGGACCTCTGGGGCCAACGTCCTGACTTTC.

As for this clonotype: This could be a read error, since a much larger clone is one nucleotide away. V usage is TRBV7-9 and J usage is TRBJ2-1; D is ambiguous. Germline V lookup: CDR1 SEHNR, CDR2 FQNEAQ (reference sequence). The CDR3 runs to 12 residues. V shed 2 bases and J shed 9 bases, with 8 bases lying between them. The CDR3 sequence: CASSLMTFEQFF. CDR3 DNA sequence: TGTGCCAGCAGCTTAATGACATTTGAGCAGTTCTTC.

This clonotype was seen a few times. V is TRBV7-6 and J is TRBJ2-6; no clear D. The germline V gene has CDR1 SGHVS and CDR2 FNYEAQ. The CDR3 is 17 amino acids. V gave up 3 bases and J gave up 0 bases, with 12 bases separating them. The DNA of the CDR3 is TGTGCCAGCAGCTTGTCACACCCCGGCTCTGGGGCCAACGTCCTGACTTTC. Translated: CASSLSHPGSGANVLTF.

This clonotype came up a few times. The rearrangement links TRBV6-1 to TRBJ1-2; 9 nucleotides match TRBD1. Germline V CDR1 and CDR2: MNHNS, SASEGT. The CDR3 has 14 residues. V shed 6 bases and J 8 bases; nucleotides not matched to a gene: 10. CDR3 nucleotide sequence: TGTGCCAGCAGCCCCGGACAGGGGATTAACGGCTACACCTTC. It is translated as CASSPGQGINGYTF.

V and J are TRBV12-3 or TRBV12-4 and TRBJ2-2; 8 bases line up with TRBD1. The CDR3 has 16 amino acids. Germline trimming cut 5 bases from V and 1 base from J; bases unmatched to any gene: 6. CDR3 coding DNA: TGTGCCAGCAGTCCCCCAGGGACAGGGAACACCGGGGAGCTGTTTTTT. Its protein is CASSPPGTGNTGELFF.

V usage is TRBV5-1 and J usage is TRBJ2-2; D is perhaps TRBD1 (5 bases). Germline values: CDR1 SGHRS, CDR2 YFSETQ. The CDR3 contains 16 residues. Trimming stripped 0 bases from V and 4 bases from J, with 13 bases between. CDR3 sequence reads: CASSLEGRAITGELFF. The DNA of the CDR3 is TGCGCCAGCAGCTTGGAGGGCAGGGCTATCACCGGGGAGCTGTTTTTT.

The rearrangement uses TRBV6-5 and TRBJ2-3; the D is unclear. The CDR3 sequence is 14 residues long. Germline V gene sequence: CDR1 MNHEY, CDR2 SVGAGI. The V end was cut by 4 bases, the J end by 0 bases, with 8 bases between. The CDR3 DNA follows: TGTGCCAGCAGTTTTGGACGGAGCACAGATACGCAGTATTTT. Its translation: CASSFGRSTDTQYF.

This clonotype was counted ten times or more. The CDR3 DNA is TGCAGCGTTGAAGTGGGGGGAGCGGCTTTCTTT. Its translation is CSVEVGGAAFF. This chain connects TRBV29-1 to TRBJ1-1; D might be TRBD1 (5 bases). The CDR3 length is 11 residues. Germline V gives CDR1 SQVTM, CDR2 ANQGSEA. V shed 1 base and J shed 11 bases, with 11 bases lying between them.

V is TRBV2 and J is TRBJ2-5; either TRBD1 or TRBD2 may supply D (5 bases each). The CDR3 has 19 residues. V lost 11 bases to trimming and J lost 5 bases, with 36 bases between them. Germline CDR1 and CDR2: SNHLY and FYNNEI. CDR3 region: CAFCLLLRFAGSEGETQYF. The DNA of the CDR3 is TGTGCCTTCTGTTTACTCCTTCGGTTCGCAGGGAGCGAGGGCGAGACCCAGTACTTC.